Below are 20 T cell receptor beta chains sequenced from a single sample in a study of OX40 agonist ivuxolimab in advanced cancers. The library was produced with the immunoSEQ multiplex PCR assay. The immuneACCESS repertoire file appears here via TCRdb, limited to in-frame rearrangements. These files lack a portion of the clones; in checked studies, under half of the deficit traces to unresolved V genes, and the cause of the others is not known. In all, the sample holds 50,000 to 55,000 clones, and 80% to 90% of those were seen once. The ten largest clones add up to 11% of the sample. This sample comprised CD4+ or CD8+ T cells sorted from blood, obtained in a trial of the OX40 agonist ivuxolimab. Receptors were obtained from an adult with an advanced solid tumor such as melanoma, head and neck, liver or kidney cancer.

This chain joins TRBV29-1 and TRBJ1-2; TRBD1 is a possible D gene (6 bases). The CDR3 covers 10 residues. Germline CDR1 SQVTM, CDR2 ANQGSEA. Trimming pared 2 bases from V and 8 bases from J, leaving 6 bases between. In DNA form, the CDR3 reads TGCAGCGTTGAACAGGGGGGCTACACCTTC. It encodes CSVEQGGYTF.

For the CDR3, the DNA is TGTGCCAGCAGCTTGGACGGGGGACAGGGGGTGAATGAGCAGTTCTTC. Translating it yields CASSLDGGQGVNEQFF. The gene calls are TRBV5-4 and TRBJ2-1; 11 bases are shared with TRBD1. The germline V gene has CDR1 SGHNT and CDR2 YYREEE (reference sequence). V lost 0 bases, J lost 7 bases, and 6 bases stayed unmatched. The CDR3 loop spans 16 amino acids. The whole variable domain, filled in from reference TRBV5-4 and TRBJ2-1, reads ETGVTQSPTHLIKTRGQQVTLRCSSQSGHNTVSWYQQALGQGPQFIFQYYREEENGRGNFPPRFSGLQFPNYSSELNVNALELDDSALYLCASSLDGGQGVNEQFFGPGTRLTVL.

The genes are TRBV5-1 and TRBJ2-2, with D possibly TRBD1 on 5 matching bases. CDR1 and CDR2 (germline): SGHRS, YFSETQ. V lost 7 bases, J lost 3 bases, and 10 bases lay in between. This CDR3 region has 13 residues. The chain's CDR3 is CASAKGDTGELFF. CDR3 DNA sequence: TGCGCCAGCGCGAAAGGGGACACCGGGGAGCTGTTTTTT.

By share of the sample, this clone is medium-sized. V is TRBV19 and J is TRBJ1-6; tentatively, D is TRBD1 (6 bases). The CDR3 is 14 residues long. Trimming left V 3 bases short and J 7 bases short, with 10 bases between. Germline loops: CDR1 LNHDA, CDR2 SQIVND (reference sequence). The CDR3 DNA reads TGTGCCAGTAGTATTCAGGGGAGGAATTCACCCCTCCACTTT. Protein: CASSIQGRNSPLHF.

This clone was counted between two and nine times. The V call is TRBV4-3, the J call TRBJ2-1; 8 bases are shared with TRBD2. With V trimmed by 0 bases and J by 7 bases, 11 bases remained unmatched. The germline V gene has CDR1 LGHNA and CDR2 YSLEER. The CDR3 runs 17 residues. The CDR3 loop is CASSQDLRGGRRNEQFF. The CDR3 DNA reads TGCGCCAGCAGCCAAGATCTTCGCGGGGGGAGAAGGAATGAGCAGTTCTTC.

The CDR3 region is CASSPRSISGGNEKLFF. The CDR3, as DNA: TGTGCCAGCTCACCCCGGTCGATCTCCGGGGGTAATGAAAAACTGTTTTTT. The V gene is TRBV18, the J gene TRBJ1-4; D perhaps matches TRBD1 (5 bases). Germline V lookup: CDR1 KGHSH, CDR2 LQKENI. This CDR3 spans 17 amino acids. The V gene lost 3 bases and the J gene lost 4 bases, with 18 bases spanning the gap.

This chain connects TRBV4-1 to TRBJ1-1, with a weak D call TRBD1 (5 bases). Germline CDR1 MGHRA, CDR2 YSYEKL. V lost 0 bases and J lost 0, with 8 bases in between. CDR3 length equals 15 residues. The CDR3 protein is CASSQDARVNTEAFF. The CDR3 DNA reads TGCGCCAGCAGCCAAGATGCCAGGGTGAACACTGAAGCTTTCTTT.

The chain combines TRBV10-3 with TRBJ2-7; TRBD2 matches at 8 bases. The ends lost 8 bases at V and 5 bases at J; junction bases unmatched: 8. Germline V lookup: CDR1 ENHRY, CDR2 SYGVKD. The CDR3 runs 13 residues. The CDR3 is CAIQGAGADEQYF. CDR3 coding DNA: TGTGCCATCCAGGGAGCGGGAGCGGACGAGCAGTACTTC.

The chain joins TRBV11-1 to TRBJ2-7; a possible D gene is TRBD1 (7 bases). Per the germline V gene, CDR1 is SGHAT and CDR2 is FQDESV (reference sequence). This CDR3 is 14 amino acids long. V was shortened by 4 bases and J by 2 bases, with 12 bases between the two germline ends. The CDR3 DNA is TGTGCCAGCAGCTCGACAGGGAGGACCTACGAGCAGTACTTC. Translation gives CASSSTGRTYEQYF.

The rearrangement uses TRBV11-3 and TRBJ2-5, with a weak D call TRBD2 (7 bases). This CDR3 is built from 13 residues. Germline V gene sequence: CDR1 SGHNT, CDR2 YENEEA. Trimming removed 5 bases at V and 2 bases at J, with 9 bases between. This CDR3 reads CASSKGGQETQYF. The CDR3 DNA is TGTGCCAGCAGCAAGGGGGGGCAAGAGACCCAGTACTTC.

This clone was detected only once. V usage is TRBV2 and J usage is TRBJ1-4, with TRBD1 matching 9 bases. CDR3 size: 16 residues. Germline lookup yields CDR1 SNHLY and CDR2 FYNNEI. Trimming removed 6 bases from V and 4 bases from J; junction bases left unmatched: 9. CDR3 loop: CASRQRWTGDNEKLFF. The DNA of the CDR3 is TGTGCCAGCAGGCAACGGTGGACAGGGGATAATGAAAAACTGTTTTTT.

The chain carries TRBV19 and TRBJ2-1, with 7 bases matching TRBD2. Germline V gene lookup returns CDR1 LNHDA and CDR2 SQIVND (reference sequence). The length of the CDR3 is 15 residues. V lost 7 bases to trimming and J lost 9 bases; unmatched junction nucleotides: 15. CDR3 nucleotide sequence: TGTGCCAGTAAACACGCTAGCGGCCCTCTTGGTGAGCAGTTCTTC. This translates into CASKHASGPLGEQFF.

The chain recombines TRBV9 with TRBJ1-1; D perhaps matches TRBD1 (5 bases). V was pared by 4 bases and J by 1 base, with 11 bases between. Germline lookup yields CDR1 SGDLS and CDR2 YYNGEE. The CDR3 spans 14 residues. CDR3 DNA sequence: TGTGCCAGCAGCCCATGGCAGGGGAACACTGAAGCTTTCTTT. Translating it yields CASSPWQGNTEAFF.

J is TRBJ2-7 and V is TRBV28, with D maybe TRBD1 (7 bases). The germline V gene has CDR1 MDHEN and CDR2 SYDVKM. This CDR3 contains 14 residues. Trimming removed 10 bases from V and 7 bases from J, with 23 bases in between. The CDR3 DNA reads TGTGCCACCAAACCCGGACAGGTCGGGGGAGAGCAGTACTTC. Encoded protein: CATKPGQVGGEQYF.

The chain has TRBV18 and TRBJ1-2, with TRBD1 as a possible D gene (6 bases). This CDR3 spans 15 amino acids. Germline-derived CDR1 and CDR2 are KGHSH and LQKENI. With 2 bases removed from V and 8 bases from J, the gap between germline ends came to 18 bases. The CDR3 DNA follows: TGTGCCAGCTCACCAGGGTGGGCAGGGGCAGAAGGCTACACCTTC. This codes for CASSPGWAGAEGYTF.

This rearrangement joins TRBV19 to TRBJ2-1, with D perhaps TRBD1 (6 bases). Germline lookup yields CDR1 LNHDA and CDR2 SQIVND (reference sequence). Between the trimmed V and J ends, which lost 5 bases and 4 bases, there was a span of 15 bases. CDR3 length equals 15 residues. In DNA, the CDR3 is TGTGCCAGTAGTGCCGGGACACAAAGATACAATGAGCAGTTCTTC. Amino acids: CASSAGTQRYNEQFF.

The CDR3 bases are TGTGCCAGCAGCTCGTTTTTCGGGACTTCTAACTACAATGAGCAGTTCTTC. It is translated as CASSSFFGTSNYNEQFF. The J gene is TRBJ2-1, the V gene TRBV11-2; tentative D call: TRBD2 (6 bases). Germline CDR1 and CDR2: SGHAT and FQNNGV. CDR3 length equals 17 residues. V lost 4 bases and J 3 bases, leaving 19 bases between the germline ends. Full variable domain (remainder filled in from reference TRBV11-2 and TRBJ2-1): EAGVAQSPRYKIIEKRQSVAFWCNPISGHATLYWYQQILGQGPKLLIQFQNNGVVDDSQLPKDRFSAERLKGVDSTLKIQPAKLEDSAVYLCASSSFFGTSNYNEQFFGPGTRLTVL.

To note about this clone: Other DNA sequences in the sample encode the same CDR3. J is TRBJ1-1 and V is TRBV30; tentative D call: TRBD1 (6 bases). From germline, CDR1 is GTSNPN and CDR2 SVGIG (reference sequence). The CDR3 is 13 residues long. Trimming left V 2 bases short and J 1 base short, with 8 bases between. The CDR3 sequence: CAWSRTANTEAFF. CDR3 nucleotide sequence: TGTGCCTGGAGTCGGACAGCGAACACTGAAGCTTTCTTT.

In its sample, this clone was seen once. The chain employs TRBV19 and TRBJ1-2; D is possibly TRBD1 (6 bases). CDR3 size: 15 residues. Trimming stripped 5 bases from V and 4 bases from J, with 17 bases between. Germline V gives CDR1 LNHDA, CDR2 SQIVND (reference sequence). CDR3 nucleotide sequence: TGTGCCAGTAGTCCACAGGGAGCGGGAGGCTATGGCTACACCTTC. Encoded protein: CASSPQGAGGYGYTF.

The CDR3 region is CASSPYSGRPTNEQFF. As DNA, the CDR3 is TGTGCCAGCAGCCCCTACAGCGGGAGACCTACCAATGAGCAGTTCTTC. This chain joins TRBV11-2 and TRBJ2-1; 8 nucleotides match TRBD2. This CDR3 region has 16 residues. In germline, CDR1 is SGHAT, CDR2 FQNNGV. The V segment lost 5 bases and the J segment 6 bases; nucleotides outside the gene matches: 12.